The 22 T cell receptor beta chains listed next were all sequenced from one sample in a study of blood T cells in healthy people across ages (dated by TCRdb to 2014 to 2015). The protocol used for the library was 5' RACE. The data were produced on an Illumina HiSeq 2500. A second PCR of roughly 7 to 11 cycles was performed with a sample-barcoded 5' primer and a J-beta primer mix. TCRdb took the public reads, trimmed them with fastp at Q25, ran MiXCR for clone calling and kept in-frame beta chains. Each record represents a unique CDR3 protein, reported with the most common genes and DNA among its rows. The sample table contains 700,000 to 900,000 distinct CDR3 sequences; only one count was recorded for approximately 24% of them. The ten largest clones take up 3% of the sample. These data were also filed under a second study, of T cells of mothers and their children.

Sequencing was carried out using blood. The receptors derive from a boy aged 5 to 17 in good health.

This clonotype came up many times. This chain uses TRBV4-2 with TRBJ2-1, with 9 bases identical to TRBD2. The germline CDR1 and CDR2 sequences are LGHNA and YNFKEQ. V trimming: 0 bases; J trimming: 5 bases; junction bases outside the gene matches: 5. The CDR3 is 16 amino acids. The DNA for the CDR3 is TGTGCCAGCAGCCAAGATCCCAGCGGGGGGAACAATGAGCAGTTCTTC. Its protein is CASSQDPSGGNNEQFF.

In its sample, this clonotype was seen a few times. One end of the junction fails to match germline, which may point to a read error. V gene TRBV7-7 combines with J gene TRBJ2-5, with D tentatively TRBD2 (7 bases). The CDR3 loop spans 16 amino acids. Germline V CDR1 and CDR2: SSHAT, FNYEAQ (reference sequence). The CDR3 protein is CASSPVGGASRETQYF. CDR3 DNA: TGTGCTAGCAGCCCTGTAGGGGGGGCCTCCCGAGAGACCCAGTACTTC.

This clonotype was observed a handful of times. The rearrangement joins TRBV12-3 or TRBV12-4 to TRBJ2-5, with TRBD1 matching 9 bases. With the DNA end fitting TRBJ2-1 better, the J assignment may be wrong. The CDR3 extends over 14 amino acids. The CDR3: CASRGDRVIYEQFF. The CDR3 DNA reads as TGTGCCAGCAGGGGGGACAGGGTAATATATGAGCAGTTCTTC.

This chain joins TRBV30 and TRBJ1-2, with 8 bases identical to TRBD1. Germline V CDR1 and CDR2: GTSNPN, SVGIG (reference sequence). The CDR3 totals 18 residues. The V segment lost 3 bases and the J segment 3 bases; nucleotides outside the gene matches: 18. The CDR3 loop reads CAWSSGPGQAHSYYGYTF. CDR3 DNA sequence: TGTGCCTGGAGCTCCGGACCGGGACAGGCACATAGCTACTATGGCTACACCTTC.

The V call is TRBV6-4, the J call TRBJ2-3; 7 bases line up with TRBD2. Trimming took 3 bases from V and 4 from J; bases not matched to a gene: 4. CDR3 length: 14 amino acids. Germline V lookup: CDR1 MRHNA, CDR2 SNTAGT. CDR3: CASSEIAGSDTQYF. CDR3 in DNA: TGTGCCAGCAGTGAGATAGCGGGCTCAGATACGCAGTATTTT.

Only a few counts were recorded for this clonotype. The V call is TRBV5-1, the J call TRBJ1-6; D may be TRBD1 (5 bases). CDR1 is SGHRS and CDR2 is YFSETQ in the germline V gene. CDR3 length equals 15 residues. V shed 3 bases and J shed 7 bases, with 14 bases lying between them. The CDR3 loop is CASSWEGRRNSPLHF. CDR3 bases: TGCGCCAGCAGCTGGGAGGGGAGGAGGAATTCACCCCTCCACTTT.

This clonotype occurred a few times. The genes are TRBV6-6 and TRBJ2-5; TRBD2 matches at 12 bases. The DNA end is a closer match to TRBJ2-1, so the J assignment may be wrong. This CDR3 is 15 amino acids long. Looked up from germline, CDR1 is MNHNY and CDR2 is SVGAGI (reference sequence). The CDR3: CASIFLAGGPYEQFF. CDR3 nucleotides: TGTGCCAGCATATTCCTAGCGGGGGGGCCCTATGAGCAGTTCTTC.

Only a few counts were recorded for this clonotype. Germline is not matched at one junction end, which may reflect a read error. DNA of the CDR3: TGCGCCAGCAGTGTCACGTCGACTAGCGGGGGCCCGGTCTTC. Its protein is CASSVTSTSGGPVF. The chain carries TRBV10-2 and TRBJ2-7, with 12 bases identical to TRBD2. CDR1 is WSHSY and CDR2 is SAAADI in the germline V gene. The CDR3 runs to 14 residues.

This clonotype has a single count. The chain joins TRBV14 to TRBJ1-3; D unresolved. The CDR3 sequence is 13 residues long. The germline V gene has CDR1 SGHDN and CDR2 FVKESK. The V and J ends lost 4 bases and 6 bases respectively, with 10 bases between them. The CDR3 region is CASSLDLENTIYF. The CDR3 bases are TGTGCCAGCAGCCTCGACCTGGAAAACACCATATATTTT.

The rearrangement uses TRBV6-1 and TRBJ1-2; D is uncertain. Per germline, CDR1 MNHNS and CDR2 SASEGT. This CDR3 has 14 amino acids. Trimming removed 3 bases from V and 1 base from J, with 9 bases in between. The CDR3 here is CASSESWDNYGYTF. In DNA, the CDR3 is TGTGCCAGCAGTGAGAGTTGGGATAACTATGGCTACACCTTC.

In its sample, this clonotype was seen a few times. The chain uses TRBV5-1 and TRBJ2-6; TRBD1 matches 8 bases. The germline V gene has CDR1 SGHRS and CDR2 YFSETQ. This CDR3 has 15 amino acids. V lost 4 bases to trimming and J lost 4 bases; unmatched junction nucleotides: 4. The CDR3: CASSVTGVGANVLTF. DNA for the CDR3: TGCGCCAGCAGCGTGACAGGGGTAGGGGCCAACGTCCTGACTTTC.

The rearrangement uses TRBV7-8 and TRBJ2-5; either TRBD1 or TRBD2 may supply D (7 bases each). With 10 bases removed from V and 5 bases from J, the gap between germline ends came to 14 bases. Germline assignment: CDR1 SGHVS and CDR2 FQNEAQ. The CDR3 has 12 amino acids. The CDR3 DNA follows: TGTGCCATTACCAGGGGGGGGGAGACCCAGTACTTC. Its translation is CAITRGGETQYF.

V gene TRBV4-1 combines with J gene TRBJ2-7; perhaps TRBD1 as D (5 bases). V was shortened by 4 bases and J by 5 bases, with 15 bases between the two germline ends. Germline V CDR1 and CDR2: MGHRA, YSYEKL. CDR3 length equals 14 residues. CDR3 sequence (DNA): TGCGCCAGCAGCCCATCTTTCAGGGAAGACGAGCAGTACTTC. Protein sequence: CASSPSFREDEQYF.

The chain links TRBV29-1 to TRBJ2-1; D is uncertain. This CDR3 has 14 residues. The V gene's germline CDR1 is SQVTM and CDR2 ANQGSEA. Trimming took 5 bases from V and 0 from J, leaving 11 bases between them. As DNA, the CDR3 is TGCAGCGTTCTTTTGGGGTCCTCCTACAATGAGCAGTTCTTC. It is translated as CSVLLGSSYNEQFF.

The genes are TRBV29-1 and TRBJ2-1; D ambiguous. Germline V lookup: CDR1 SQVTM, CDR2 ANQGSEA. This CDR3 comprises 11 residues. V was cut by 4 bases and J by 9 bases, with 10 bases left in between. CDR3 residues: CSVGHDSEQFF. The DNA of the CDR3 is TGCAGCGTTGGCCACGACTCTGAGCAGTTCTTC.

The chain combines TRBV7-9 with TRBJ2-1; the D is unclear. Trimming took 3 bases from V and 3 from J, leaving 12 bases between them. The CDR3 is 15 amino acids. Germline lookup yields CDR1 SEHNR and CDR2 FQNEAQ (reference sequence). Here the CDR3 reads CASSLVPGLYNEQFF. The CDR3 DNA is TGTGCCAGCAGCTTGGTCCCGGGCCTCTACAATGAGCAGTTCTTC.

This clonotype was observed a few times. V usage is TRBV9 and J usage is TRBJ2-3; 11 bases are a match to TRBD2. V lost 4 bases to trimming and J lost 2 bases; unmatched junction nucleotides: 12. This CDR3 region has 18 residues. Germline V gives CDR1 SGDLS, CDR2 YYNGEE. CDR3 DNA sequence: TGTGCCAGCAGCATATCTAGCGGGGGGATACAATCCACAGATACGCAGTATTTT. Amino acid sequence: CASSISSGGIQSTDTQYF.

In this sample, this clonotype turned up a few times. The chain employs TRBV24-1 and TRBJ2-1, with TRBD1 identical over 10 bases. CDR3 length: 18 amino acids. Germline V gives CDR1 KGHDR, CDR2 SFDVKD. Trimming removed 5 bases from V and 4 bases from J; junction bases left unmatched: 13. In nucleotides, the CDR3 is TGTGCCACCAGTGCAGGTTCAACCGGGACAGGGGCGTACAATGAGCAGTTCTTC. This sequence encodes CATSAGSTGTGAYNEQFF.

This clonotype has just a few counts. The chain links TRBV29-1 to TRBJ1-5; D is possibly TRBD1 (5 bases). Trimming removed 7 bases at V and 5 bases at J, with 18 bases between. Germline values: CDR1 SQVTM, CDR2 ANQGSEA. This CDR3 comprises 14 residues. The CDR3 spells CSATEAGLDQPQHF. DNA for the CDR3: TGCAGCGCCACGGAAGCAGGGTTGGATCAGCCCCAGCATTTT.

The chain couples TRBV7-9 to TRBJ2-1; D might be TRBD2 (5 bases). Trimming removed 5 bases at V and 7 bases at J, with 12 bases between. This CDR3 region has 13 residues. Per germline, CDR1 SEHNR and CDR2 FQNEAQ (reference sequence). In DNA, the CDR3 is TGTGCCAGCAGCCCAGAGGGATCAAATGAGCAGTTCTTC. Protein sequence: CASSPEGSNEQFF. The full variable domain, rest sourced from reference TRBV7-9 and TRBJ2-1, is DTGVSQNPRHKITKRGQNVTFRCDPISEHNRLYWYRQTLGQGPEFLTYFQNEAQLEKSRLLSDRFSAERPKGSFSTLEIQRTEQGDSAMYLCASSPEGSNEQFFGPGTRLTVL.

The V gene is TRBV6-5, the J gene TRBJ2-4; 7 bases are shared with TRBD2. This CDR3 is built from 12 residues. After removal of 6 bases from V and 6 bases from J, the junction contained 2 bases not matched to a gene. CDR1 is MNHEY and CDR2 is SVGAGI in the germline V gene. In DNA, the CDR3 is TGTGCCAGCAGGTCTAGCGGAAACATTCAGTACTTC. As protein: CASRSSGNIQYF.

This clonotype has only a few counts. The chain carries TRBV7-8 and TRBJ1-5; D gene uncertain. The CDR3 sequence is 12 residues long. V lost 4 bases and J lost 7, with 8 bases in between. Germline-derived CDR1 and CDR2 are SGHVS and FQNEAQ. CDR3 bases: TGTGCCAGCAGCTCCGACTCCCAGCCCCAGCATTTT. It specifies CASSSDSQPQHF. Looking up the rest from reference TRBV7-8 and TRBJ1-5 gives the full variable domain: GAGVSQSPRYKVAKRGQDVALRCDPISGHVSLFWYQQALGQGPEFLTYFQNEAQLDKSGLPSDRFFAERPEGSVSTLKIQRTQQEDSAVYLCASSSDSQPQHFGDGTRLSIL.